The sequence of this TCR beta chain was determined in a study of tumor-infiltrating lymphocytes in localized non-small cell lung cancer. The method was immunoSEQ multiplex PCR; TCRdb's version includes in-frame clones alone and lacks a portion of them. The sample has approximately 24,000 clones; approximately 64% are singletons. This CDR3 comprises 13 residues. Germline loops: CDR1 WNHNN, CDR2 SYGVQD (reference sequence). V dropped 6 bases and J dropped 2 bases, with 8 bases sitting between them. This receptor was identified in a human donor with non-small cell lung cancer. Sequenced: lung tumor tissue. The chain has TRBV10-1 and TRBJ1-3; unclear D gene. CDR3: CASRSGPGNTIYF. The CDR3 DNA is TGCGCCAGCAGATCCGGGCCTGGAAACACCATATATTTT.